This T cell receptor beta chain was sequenced in a study of cytomegalovirus exposure and HLA in healthy donors. Study-level points and caveats: Cytomegalovirus-associated TCR beta chains were listed, numbering around 150.

A word on this clone: As yet, its antigen is unknown.

Germline values: CDR1 SNHLY, CDR2 FYNNEI. The CDR3 runs 15 residues. V was shortened by 1 base and J by 8 bases, with 15 bases between the two germline ends. This cohort consisted of healthy bone marrow donors. Use of 60 Vbeta and 13 Jbeta primers characterized the PCR. The protocol was immunoSEQ multiplex PCR, while the TCRdb copy is restricted to in-frame clones and leaves out a portion. The sample's table shows around 120,000 clones. Sequencing input: PBMCs. The V gene is TRBV2, the J gene TRBJ2-4; D is unclear. This clonotype originated in a man in his forties or fifties in good health and CMV-seronegative. CDR3 nucleotides: TGTGCCAGCAGTGAAGGGCTGGGCCGGCAGGACATTCAGTACTTC. Its translation is CASSEGLGRQDIQYF.